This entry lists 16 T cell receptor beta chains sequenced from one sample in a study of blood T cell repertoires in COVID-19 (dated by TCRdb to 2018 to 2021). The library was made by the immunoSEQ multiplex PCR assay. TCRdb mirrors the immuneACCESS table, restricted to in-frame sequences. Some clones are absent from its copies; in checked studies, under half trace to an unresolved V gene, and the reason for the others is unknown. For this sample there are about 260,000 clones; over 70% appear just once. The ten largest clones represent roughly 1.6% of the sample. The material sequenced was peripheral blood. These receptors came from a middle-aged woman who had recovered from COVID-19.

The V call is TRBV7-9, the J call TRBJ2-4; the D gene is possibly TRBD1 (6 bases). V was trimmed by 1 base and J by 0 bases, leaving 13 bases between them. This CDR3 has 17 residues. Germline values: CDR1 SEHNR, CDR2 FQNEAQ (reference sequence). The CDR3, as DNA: TGTGCCAGCAGCTTAGTTCTGGGGGCCCAAGCCAAAAACATTCAGTACTTC. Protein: CASSLVLGAQAKNIQYF.

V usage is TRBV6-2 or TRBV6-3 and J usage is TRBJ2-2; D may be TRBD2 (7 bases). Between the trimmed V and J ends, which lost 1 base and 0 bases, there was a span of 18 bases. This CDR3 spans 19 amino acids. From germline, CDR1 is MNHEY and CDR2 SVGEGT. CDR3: CASSYFLSGGGPNTGELFF. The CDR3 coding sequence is TGTGCCAGCAGTTACTTTCTTTCCGGCGGGGGCCCGAACACCGGGGAGCTGTTTTTT.

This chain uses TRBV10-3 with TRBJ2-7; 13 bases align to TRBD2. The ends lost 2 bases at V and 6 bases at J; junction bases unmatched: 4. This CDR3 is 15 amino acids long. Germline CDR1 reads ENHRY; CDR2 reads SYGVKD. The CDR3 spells CAISEPGLAGPEQYF. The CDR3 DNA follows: TGTGCCATCAGTGAGCCGGGACTAGCGGGGCCCGAGCAGTACTTC.

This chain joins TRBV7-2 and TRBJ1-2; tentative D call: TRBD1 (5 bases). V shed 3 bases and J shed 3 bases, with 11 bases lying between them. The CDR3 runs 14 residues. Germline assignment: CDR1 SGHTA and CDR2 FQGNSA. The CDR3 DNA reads TGTGCCAGCAGCTTGCCGGGGGGATACTATGGCTACACCTTC. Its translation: CASSLPGGYYGYTF.

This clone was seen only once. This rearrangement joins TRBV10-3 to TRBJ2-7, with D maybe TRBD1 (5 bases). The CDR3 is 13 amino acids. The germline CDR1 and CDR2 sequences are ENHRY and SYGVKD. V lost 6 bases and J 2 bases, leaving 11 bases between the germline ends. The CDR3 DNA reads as TGTGCCATCAGGGCAGGGCTACCCTACGAGCAGTACTTC. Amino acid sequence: CAIRAGLPYEQYF.

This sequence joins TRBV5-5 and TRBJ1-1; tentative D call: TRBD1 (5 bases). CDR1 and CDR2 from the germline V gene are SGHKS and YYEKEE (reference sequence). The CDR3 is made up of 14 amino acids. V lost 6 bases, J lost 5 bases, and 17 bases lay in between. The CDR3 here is CASTRQISNTEAFF. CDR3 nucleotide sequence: TGTGCCAGCACCAGACAGATTTCAAATACTGAAGCTTTCTTT.

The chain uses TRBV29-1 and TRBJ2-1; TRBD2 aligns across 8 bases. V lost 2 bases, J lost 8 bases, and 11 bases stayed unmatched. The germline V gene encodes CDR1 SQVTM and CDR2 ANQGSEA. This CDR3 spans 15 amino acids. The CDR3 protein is CSVETGPDGRDEQFF. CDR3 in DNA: TGCAGCGTTGAAACGGGACCGGACGGGAGGGATGAGCAGTTCTTC.

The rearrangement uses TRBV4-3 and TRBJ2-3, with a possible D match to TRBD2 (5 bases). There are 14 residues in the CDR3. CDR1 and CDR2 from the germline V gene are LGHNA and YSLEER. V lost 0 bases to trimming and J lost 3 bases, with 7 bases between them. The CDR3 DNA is TGCGCCAGCAGCCAAGAAACTAGAACAGATACGCAGTATTTT. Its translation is CASSQETRTDTQYF.

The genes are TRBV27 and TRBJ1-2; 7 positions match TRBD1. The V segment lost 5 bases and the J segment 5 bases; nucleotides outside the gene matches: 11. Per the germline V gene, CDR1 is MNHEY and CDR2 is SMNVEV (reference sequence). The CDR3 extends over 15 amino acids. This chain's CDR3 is CASSPSPGTAYGYTF. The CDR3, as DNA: TGTGCCAGCAGTCCTAGCCCCGGGACAGCTTATGGCTACACCTTC.

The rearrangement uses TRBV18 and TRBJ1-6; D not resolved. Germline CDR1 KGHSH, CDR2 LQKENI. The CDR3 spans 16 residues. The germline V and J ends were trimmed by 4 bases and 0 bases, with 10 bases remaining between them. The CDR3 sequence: CASSRVASSYNSPLHF. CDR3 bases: TGTGCCAGCTCACGAGTAGCGAGCTCCTATAATTCACCCCTCCACTTT.

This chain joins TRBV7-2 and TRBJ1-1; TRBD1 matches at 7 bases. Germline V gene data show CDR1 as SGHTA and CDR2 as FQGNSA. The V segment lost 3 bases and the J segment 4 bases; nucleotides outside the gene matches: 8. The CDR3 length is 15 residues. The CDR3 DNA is TGTGCCAGCAGCTTCCCTCAGGGGGGTGGCACTGAAGCTTTCTTT. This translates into CASSFPQGGGTEAFF.

The CDR3 region is CASSVEQEAGHEQFF. The CDR3 DNA reads TGTGCCAGCAGCGTAGAACAGGAGGCGGGGCATGAGCAGTTCTTC. The chain couples TRBV9 to TRBJ2-1; weak D call: TRBD2 (6 bases). Looked up from germline, CDR1 is SGDLS and CDR2 is YYNGEE. V was shortened by 0 bases and J by 8 bases, with 15 bases between the two germline ends. CDR3 length equals 15 residues.

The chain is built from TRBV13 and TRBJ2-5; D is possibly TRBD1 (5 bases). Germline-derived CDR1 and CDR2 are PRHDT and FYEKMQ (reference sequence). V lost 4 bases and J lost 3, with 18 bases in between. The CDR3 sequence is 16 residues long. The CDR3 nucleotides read TGTGCCAGCAGCTCAGCCGACAGTGGAGTTAAAGAGACCCAGTACTTC. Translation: CASSSADSGVKETQYF.

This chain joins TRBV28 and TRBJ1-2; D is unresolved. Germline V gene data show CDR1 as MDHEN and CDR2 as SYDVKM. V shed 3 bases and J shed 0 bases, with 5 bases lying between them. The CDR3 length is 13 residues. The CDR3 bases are TGTGCCAGCAGTTTTACGGCTAACTATGGCTACACCTTC. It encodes CASSFTANYGYTF.

DNA for the CDR3: TGTGCCAGTAGTATATTGGGTGTTCGGGGAGGGACCCAGTACTTC. This gives the protein CASSILGVRGGTQYF. The V gene is TRBV19, the J gene TRBJ2-5; a possible D gene is TRBD2 (6 bases). The CDR3 is made up of 15 amino acids. Germline CDR1 reads LNHDA; CDR2 reads SQIVND (reference sequence). V lost 2 bases and J lost 7, with 17 bases in between. Variable domain in full (rest from reference TRBV19 and TRBJ2-5): DGGITQSPKYLFRKEGQNVTLSCEQNLNHDAMYWYRQDPGQGLRLIYYSQIVNDFQKGDIAEGYSVSREKKESFPLTVTSAQKNPTAFYLCASSILGVRGGTQYFGPGTRLLVL.

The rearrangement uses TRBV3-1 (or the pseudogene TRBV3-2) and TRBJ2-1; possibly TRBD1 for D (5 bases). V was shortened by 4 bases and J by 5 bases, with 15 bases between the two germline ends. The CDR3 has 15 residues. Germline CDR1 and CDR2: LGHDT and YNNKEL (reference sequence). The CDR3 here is CASSPTWGKDNEQFF. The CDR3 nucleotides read TGTGCCAGCAGCCCCACGTGGGGCAAGGACAATGAGCAGTTCTTC.